The 16 T cell receptor beta chains below come from one sample, sequenced in a study of control samples from healthy donors and cancer patients. Clones were read by immunoSEQ multiplex PCR, and TCRdb kept only the in-frame ones, dropping some. The sample has about 18,000 clones; around four fifths are singletons. The sequencing input was PBMCs. The receptors were sampled from a woman in her 70s with lung cancer.

V usage is TRBV11-1 and J usage is TRBJ2-5; D may be TRBD1 or TRBD2 (6 bases each). The CDR3 sequence is 13 residues long. V was trimmed by 6 bases and J by 2 bases, leaving 10 bases between them. The V gene's germline CDR1 is SGHAT and CDR2 FQDESV (reference sequence). In DNA, the CDR3 is TGTGCCAGCAGTGGGGGGCTTCAAGAGACCCAGTACTTC. Residues: CASSGGLQETQYF.

The chain recombines TRBV28 with TRBJ2-7, with D tentatively TRBD1 (6 bases). The length of the CDR3 is 13 residues. V was trimmed by 8 bases and J by 0 bases, leaving 11 bases between them. Germline V lookup: CDR1 MDHEN, CDR2 SYDVKM. CDR3 region: CASATGHSYEQYF. CDR3 nucleotide sequence: TGTGCCAGCGCTACAGGGCACTCCTACGAGCAGTACTTC.

V and J are TRBV6-5 and TRBJ2-3; D unresolved. Trimming stripped 8 bases from V and 3 bases from J, with 12 bases between. Germline assignment: CDR1 MNHEY and CDR2 SVGAGI. The CDR3 has 13 amino acids. CDR3 loop: CASEITTTDTQYF. The CDR3 DNA sequence: TGTGCCAGCGAAATTACCACTACAGATACGCAGTATTTT.

This clone was found once. The J gene is TRBJ2-7, the V gene TRBV12-3 or TRBV12-4, with a tentative D call TRBD1 (6 bases). V lost 1 base to trimming and J lost 7 bases, with 8 bases between them. This CDR3 region has 12 residues. The CDR3 loop reads CASSLGGGEQYF. The DNA for the CDR3 is TGTGCCAGCAGTTTAGGAGGGGGAGAGCAGTACTTC.

This chain uses TRBV19 with TRBJ2-7, with TRBD2 identical over 7 bases. CDR1 is LNHDA, CDR2 SQIVND, per germline (reference sequence). This CDR3 has 15 amino acids. V shed 0 bases, J shed 3 bases, and the junction held 5 bases outside the gene matches. In DNA form, the CDR3 reads TGTGCCAGTAGTATAGATTCGGGAGGTCTCTACGAGCAGTACTTC. This sequence encodes CASSIDSGGLYEQYF.

The genes are TRBV2 and TRBJ1-5, with D possibly TRBD1 on 5 matching bases. CDR1 SNHLY and CDR2 FYNNEI come from the germline V gene. This CDR3 has 14 amino acids. Trimming shortened V by 8 bases and J by 5 bases, and 16 bases separated the two germline ends. The CDR3 here is CASSEGSPHQPQHF. CDR3 in DNA: TGTGCCAGCTCTGAGGGGTCCCCCCATCAGCCCCAGCATTTT.

DNA for the CDR3: TGTGCCAGCAGTTTAGGGACTAACAATGAGCAGTTCTTC. The encoded protein is CASSLGTNNEQFF. V usage is TRBV12-3 or TRBV12-4 and J usage is TRBJ2-1; tentatively, D is TRBD2 (6 bases). V lost 1 base and J 5 bases, leaving 6 bases between the germline ends. The CDR3 extends over 13 amino acids.

The genes are TRBV6-6 and TRBJ1-2; D ambiguous. The CDR3 runs to 13 residues. Trimming took 8 bases from V and 8 from J, leaving 18 bases between them. Per the germline V gene, CDR1 is MNHNY and CDR2 is SVGAGI (reference sequence). The CDR3 reads CASAGRESGGYTF. CDR3 in DNA: TGTGCCAGCGCTGGGAGGGAATCGGGCGGCTACACCTTC.

The V call is TRBV10-3, the J call TRBJ2-7, with 7 bases matching TRBD1. Trimming cost V 4 bases and J 4 bases; bases outside gene matches: 4. This CDR3 spans 13 amino acids. CDR1 is ENHRY and CDR2 is SYGVKD in the germline V gene. In DNA, the CDR3 is TGTGCCATCAGTGGGGTCAGGGGGTACGAGCAGTACTTC. Protein: CAISGVRGYEQYF.

The table lists this clone with a count of one. A read error may account for a junction end that differs from germline. This rearrangement joins TRBV7-9 to TRBJ2-2, with D tentatively TRBD2 (5 bases). The CDR3 runs to 14 residues. Germline V gives CDR1 SEHNR, CDR2 FQNEAQ (reference sequence). As DNA, the CDR3 is TGTTCCAGCAGCCCCCGAGGGCCCACCGGGGAGCTGTTTTTT. It codes for CSSSPRGPTGELFF.

The chain uses TRBV5-1 and TRBJ1-5, with TRBD1 identical over 7 bases. V was pared by 4 bases and J by 4 bases, with 11 bases of the junction left unmatched. This CDR3 region has 16 residues. Germline loops: CDR1 SGHRS, CDR2 YFSETQ. The CDR3 region is CASSPGGTATNQPQHF. In DNA form, the CDR3 reads TGCGCCAGCAGCCCGGGGGGGACAGCGACGAATCAGCCCCAGCATTTT.

V usage is TRBV9 and J usage is TRBJ2-7; 10 positions match TRBD1. V was pared by 0 bases and J by 3 bases, with 3 bases of the junction left unmatched. The CDR3 sequence is 15 residues long. The germline CDR1 and CDR2 sequences are SGDLS and YYNGEE. CDR3 sequence (DNA): TGTGCCAGCAGCGTAGCGGGACAGGGGATCTACGAGCAGTACTTC. Its translation: CASSVAGQGIYEQYF. The entire variable domain, with the rest obtained from reference TRBV9 and TRBJ2-7, is as follows: DSGVTQTPKHLITATGQRVTLRCSPRSGDLSVYWYQQSLDQGLQFLIQYYNGEERAKGNILERFSAQQFPDLHSELNLSSLELGDSALYFCASSVAGQGIYEQYFGPGTRLTVT.

The chain uses TRBV19 and TRBJ2-1, with 9 bases that match TRBD2. This CDR3 spans 16 amino acids. Germline loops: CDR1 LNHDA, CDR2 SQIVND (reference sequence). V was clipped by 5 bases and J by 1 base; unmatched bases: 6. This CDR3 is CASSSPSGRSYNEQFF. CDR3 nucleotides: TGTGCCAGTAGTTCCCCAAGCGGGAGGTCCTACAATGAGCAGTTCTTC.

As DNA, the CDR3 is TGTGCCAGCTCCAGAGGGGGCGAGCAGTACTTC. This translates into CASSRGGEQYF. The gene calls are TRBV18 and TRBJ2-7, with a weak D call TRBD1 (6 bases). This CDR3 spans 11 amino acids. Trimming removed 6 bases from V and 6 bases from J, with 9 bases in between. Germline loops: CDR1 KGHSH, CDR2 LQKENI.

The rearrangement links TRBV5-1 to TRBJ2-7; D not resolved. The CDR3 is 14 residues long. Germline lookup yields CDR1 SGHRS and CDR2 YFSETQ. V lost 1 base and J lost 0, with 8 bases in between. CDR3 amino acids: CASSLIEVSYEQYF. In nucleotides, the CDR3 is TGCGCCAGCAGCTTGATAGAAGTCTCCTACGAGCAGTACTTC.

The rearrangement links TRBV4-3 to TRBJ2-3; 10 positions agree with TRBD2. The germline V gene encodes CDR1 LGHNA and CDR2 YSLEER. J lost 2 bases, V lost 5 bases, and 4 bases had no gene match. The CDR3 contains 15 residues. The chain's CDR3 is CASSGGTSDTDTQYF. In DNA form, the CDR3 reads TGCGCCAGCAGCGGGGGGACTAGCGACACAGATACGCAGTATTTT.